This entry lists 28 T cell receptor beta chains sequenced from one sample in a study of blood T cell repertoires in COVID-19. TCRdb's table, derived via immunoSEQ multiplex PCR, lists solely in-frame clones and lacks some. The sample carries fewer than 250,000 clones, around 92% recorded once. Sequencing used peripheral blood. The receptors derive from a young man with acute or convalescent COVID-19.

The chain is built from TRBV6-5 and TRBJ2-2; 10 nucleotides match TRBD2. The CDR3 covers 15 residues. Germline lookup yields CDR1 MNHEY and CDR2 SVGAGI. V lost 11 bases to trimming and J lost 5 bases; unmatched junction nucleotides: 11. The CDR3 sequence is CASAPAGGPTGELFF. For the CDR3, the DNA is TGTGCCTCCGCGCCAGCGGGAGGGCCGACCGGGGAGCTGTTTTTT.

The rearrangement uses TRBV4-1 and TRBJ2-5, with D possibly being TRBD2 (6 bases). The CDR3 spans 15 residues. Germline CDR1 and CDR2: MGHRA and YSYEKL. V lost 2 bases, J lost 2 bases, and 12 bases lay in between. The CDR3 nucleotides read TGCGCCAGCAGCCAAATAACCGGGACTCAAGAGACCCAGTACTTC. Translated, it gives CASSQITGTQETQYF.

J is TRBJ2-1 and V is TRBV14; 11 nucleotides align to TRBD2. The CDR3 spans 17 residues. The J segment lost 8 bases and the V segment lost 4 bases, leaving 13 bases of the junction unmatched. Germline CDR1 SGHDN, CDR2 FVKESK. CDR3 nucleotide sequence: TGTGCCAGCAGCCGGGGGGGTTTACTAGCGGGAGTGGATGAGCAGTTCTTC. The encoded protein is CASSRGGLLAGVDEQFF.

The rearrangement uses TRBV11-2 and TRBJ2-5; weak D call: TRBD2 (6 bases). Trimming removed 7 bases from V and 5 bases from J, with 11 bases in between. Germline CDR1 SGHAT, CDR2 FQNNGV. The CDR3 is 12 amino acids. DNA for the CDR3: TGTGCCAGCATGATGGGGAGGGAGACCCAGTACTTC. It translates to CASMMGRETQYF.

The chain has TRBV28 and TRBJ2-3; D is possibly TRBD2 (6 bases). This CDR3 is 15 amino acids long. Germline V gene lookup returns CDR1 MDHEN and CDR2 SYDVKM. V lost 3 bases and J 4 bases, leaving 14 bases between the germline ends. CDR3 sequence reads: CASSFTGGGSDTQYF. Here the CDR3 DNA reads TGTGCCAGCAGTTTTACAGGAGGAGGGTCAGATACGCAGTATTTT. Drawing the rest from reference TRBV28 and TRBJ2-3, the complete variable domain is DVKVTQSSRYLVKRTGEKVFLECVQDMDHENMFWYRQDPGLGLRLIYFSYDVKMKEKGDIPEGYSVSREKKERFSLILESASTNQTSMYLCASSFTGGGSDTQYFGPGTRLTVL.

The chain links TRBV4-2 to TRBJ2-3; 8 nucleotides agree with TRBD2. The CDR3 extends over 15 amino acids. Germline CDR1 reads LGHNA; CDR2 reads YNFKEQ. V was clipped by 2 bases and J by 3 bases; unmatched bases: 4. The CDR3 bases are TGTGCCAGCAGCCAATGGGCTAGCGGGACAGATACGCAGTATTTT. This encodes CASSQWASGTDTQYF.

This rearrangement joins TRBV19 to TRBJ1-1, with D perhaps TRBD1 (5 bases). The CDR3 runs 13 residues. V was trimmed by 6 bases and J by 5 bases, leaving 13 bases between them. Germline V lookup: CDR1 LNHDA, CDR2 SQIVND (reference sequence). CDR3 coding DNA: TGTGCCAGTAGCCGGCAGGGTGATACTGAAGCTTTCTTT. Translation: CASSRQGDTEAFF.

The chain recombines TRBV6-4 with TRBJ1-1; D not certain. The CDR3 loop spans 13 amino acids. CDR1 MRHNA and CDR2 SNTAGT come from the germline V gene. V lost 2 bases to trimming and J lost 4 bases, with 8 bases between them. The CDR3 region has the DNA TGTGCCAGCAGTGACCAGCGGGGCACTGAAGCTTTCTTT. This codes for CASSDQRGTEAFF.

The V and J genes are TRBV27 and TRBJ2-1; TRBD1 matches 7 bases. J gave up 5 bases and V 5 bases, and 12 bases lay outside the gene matches. CDR3 length: 16 amino acids. Germline values: CDR1 MNHEY, CDR2 SMNVEV (reference sequence). CDR3: CASSPKDRDPHNEQFF. In nucleotides, the CDR3 is TGTGCCAGCAGTCCTAAAGACAGGGACCCCCACAATGAGCAGTTCTTC.

CDR3 protein: CAARTVPNEQFF. CDR3 nucleotides: TGTGCCGCCAGGACAGTGCCGAATGAGCAGTTCTTC. The genes are TRBV28 and TRBJ2-1; TRBD1 might be the D (6 bases). V lost 11 bases and J 7 bases, leaving 15 bases between the germline ends. The germline V gene encodes CDR1 MDHEN and CDR2 SYDVKM. This CDR3 has 12 amino acids.

This rearrangement joins TRBV5-1 to TRBJ2-3; maybe TRBD2 (6 bases). The CDR3 length is 16 residues. Looked up from germline, CDR1 is SGHRS and CDR2 is YFSETQ. The V gene lost 2 bases and the J gene lost 1 base, with 14 bases spanning the gap. Here the CDR3 reads CASSFLGGRRTDTQYF. CDR3 sequence (DNA): TGCGCCAGCAGCTTCCTCGGGGGAAGGCGCACAGATACGCAGTATTTT. Variable domain in full (rest from reference TRBV5-1 and TRBJ2-3): KAGVTQTPRYLIKTRGQQVTLSCSPISGHRSVSWYQQTPGQGLQFLFEYFSETQRNKGNFPGRFSGRQFSNSRSEMNVSTLELGDSALYLCASSFLGGRRTDTQYFGPGTRLTVL.

V usage is TRBV28 and J usage is TRBJ1-5; TRBD1 might be the D (5 bases). From germline, CDR1 is MDHEN and CDR2 SYDVKM. Trimming shortened V by 1 base and J by 9 bases, and 16 bases separated the two germline ends. This CDR3 is built from 15 residues. The CDR3 coding sequence is TGTGCCAGCAGTTTATCCTCAGGGCCAAAACGGCCCCAGCATTTT. This translates into CASSLSSGPKRPQHF.

The CDR3 sequence: CASSLAGKGAYGYTF. In DNA, the CDR3 is TGCGCCAGCAGCTTGGCCGGGAAGGGGGCCTATGGCTACACCTTC. V usage is TRBV5-1 and J usage is TRBJ1-2; 7 bases match TRBD1. The CDR3 loop spans 15 amino acids. CDR1 and CDR2 (germline): SGHRS, YFSETQ. V dropped 0 bases and J dropped 4; count of bases not matched to a gene: 6.

The chain uses TRBV19 and TRBJ1-2; 7 nucleotides agree with TRBD1. CDR1 and CDR2 (germline): LNHDA, SQIVND (reference sequence). V lost 7 bases, J lost 2 bases, and 7 bases stayed unmatched. This CDR3 region has 14 residues. CDR3: CASTVTGINYGYTF. For the CDR3, the DNA is TGTGCCAGTACCGTGACAGGGATAAACTATGGCTACACCTTC.

The V call is TRBV6-5, the J call TRBJ1-2; possible D gene TRBD1, 5 bases. There are 12 residues in the CDR3. V was cut by 6 bases and J by 8 bases, with 13 bases left in between. Germline V gene sequence: CDR1 MNHEY, CDR2 SVGAGI. This CDR3 reads CASRVPGRGYTF. CDR3 nucleotides: TGTGCCAGCAGGGTCCCAGGGCGAGGCTACACCTTC.

The chain links TRBV7-6 to TRBJ2-2; 9 bases match TRBD1. V trimming: 5 bases; J trimming: 5 bases; junction bases outside the gene matches: 9. Germline V CDR1 and CDR2: SGHVS, FNYEAQ. The CDR3 runs 16 residues. The DNA for the CDR3 is TGTGCCAGCAGCCCGAGGACAGGGGTTGTTACCGGGGAGCTGTTTTTT. Its protein is CASSPRTGVVTGELFF.

This chain links TRBV19 with TRBJ2-7; TRBD2 might be the D (6 bases). V lost 4 bases, J lost 5 bases, and 15 bases lay in between. The CDR3 has 14 amino acids. The germline gives CDR1 LNHDA, CDR2 SQIVND (reference sequence). DNA of the CDR3: TGTGCCAGTAGTACTAATCGAGCGGGTAACGAGCAGTACTTC. Residues: CASSTNRAGNEQYF.

The V and J genes are TRBV5-1 and TRBJ2-5, with 7 positions matching TRBD1. Germline V lookup: CDR1 SGHRS, CDR2 YFSETQ. This CDR3 has 15 amino acids. Trimming took 0 bases from V and 6 from J; bases not matched to a gene: 8. Here the CDR3 reads CASSLDLTGWKTQYF. In DNA form, the CDR3 reads TGCGCCAGCAGCTTGGATTTGACAGGGTGGAAGACCCAGTACTTC. The variable domain in full, with the rest retrieved from reference TRBV5-1 and TRBJ2-5, is KAGVTQTPRYLIKTRGQQVTLSCSPISGHRSVSWYQQTPGQGLQFLFEYFSETQRNKGNFPGRFSGRQFSNSRSEMNVSTLELGDSALYLCASSLDLTGWKTQYFGPGTRLLVL.

The chain couples TRBV27 to TRBJ1-1, with TRBD1 matching 7 bases. The length of the CDR3 is 11 residues. V dropped 5 bases and J dropped 10; count of bases not matched to a gene: 4. Looked up from germline, CDR1 is MNHEY and CDR2 is SMNVEV (reference sequence). The chain's CDR3 is CASSRQGRAFF. The CDR3, as DNA: TGTGCCAGCAGTCGACAGGGTAGAGCTTTCTTT.

V is TRBV30 and J is TRBJ1-5; unclear D gene. This CDR3 has 14 amino acids. Germline values: CDR1 GTSNPN, CDR2 SVGIG (reference sequence). Trimming shortened V by 2 bases and J by 5 bases, and 13 bases separated the two germline ends. CDR3 sequence reads: CAWSQAGLDQPQHF. CDR3 DNA sequence: TGTGCCTGGAGTCAGGCAGGACTCGATCAGCCCCAGCATTTT.

The rearrangement joins TRBV2 to TRBJ2-5; 12 bases are shared with TRBD2. The germline CDR1 and CDR2 sequences are SNHLY and FYNNEI. The CDR3 extends over 15 amino acids. Trimming took 6 bases from V and 1 from J; bases not matched to a gene: 3. In DNA form, the CDR3 reads TGTGCCAGCAGAAGGACTAGCGGGGTCCAAGAGACCCAGTACTTC. Protein sequence: CASRRTSGVQETQYF.

This chain uses TRBV4-1 with TRBJ2-1; 12 nucleotides match TRBD2. This CDR3 is built from 16 residues. V gave up 1 base and J gave up 4 bases; unmatched junction bases: 2. Germline CDR1 and CDR2: MGHRA and YSYEKL. CDR3 coding DNA: TGCGCCAGCAGCCAAGGACTAGCGGGGGTTTACAATGAGCAGTTCTTC. Residues: CASSQGLAGVYNEQFF.

The rearrangement joins TRBV2 to TRBJ1-4; 7 nucleotides agree with TRBD1. The length of the CDR3 is 14 residues. After removal of 7 bases from V and 4 bases from J, the junction contained 6 bases not matched to a gene. The V gene's germline CDR1 is SNHLY and CDR2 FYNNEI. Here the CDR3 reads CASNRDSDNEKLFF. The CDR3 DNA reads as TGTGCCAGCAACCGGGACAGCGATAATGAAAAACTGTTTTTT.

The gene calls are TRBV18 and TRBJ1-1, with a weak D call TRBD1 (6 bases). This CDR3 region has 13 residues. Trimming took 3 bases from V and 8 from J, leaving 13 bases between them. Per the germline V gene, CDR1 is KGHSH and CDR2 is LQKENI. The CDR3: CASSPTRTVEAFF. In DNA form, the CDR3 reads TGTGCCAGCTCACCTACCCGGACAGTGGAAGCTTTCTTT.

This chain connects TRBV29-1 to TRBJ2-3, with TRBD2 matching over 9 bases. CDR3 length: 15 residues. Looked up from germline, CDR1 is SQVTM and CDR2 is ANQGSEA. J gave up 4 bases and V 2 bases, and 7 bases lay outside the gene matches. This CDR3 is CSVENSGSRADTQYF. CDR3 DNA: TGCAGCGTTGAAAATAGCGGGAGTCGTGCAGATACGCAGTATTTT.

The rearrangement joins TRBV19 to TRBJ1-5, with TRBD1 matching over 7 bases. The germline V gene has CDR1 LNHDA and CDR2 SQIVND (reference sequence). The V and J ends lost 4 bases and 0 bases, in that order; junction bases with no gene match: 6. The CDR3 has 16 residues. The chain's CDR3 is CASSTRQGHSNQPQHF. CDR3 coding DNA: TGTGCCAGTAGTACACGACAGGGCCATAGCAATCAGCCCCAGCATTTT.

The rearrangement joins TRBV5-1 to TRBJ2-1, with D hard to call. Germline CDR1 is SGHRS and CDR2 is YFSETQ. V was clipped by 0 bases and J by 7 bases, with 14 bases between them. CDR3 length: 15 residues. The CDR3 reads CASSLGSEVVNEQFF. CDR3 DNA sequence: TGCGCCAGCAGCTTGGGGTCCGAGGTGGTAAATGAGCAGTTCTTC.

The V call is TRBV4-1, the J call TRBJ2-1, with 7 bases identical to TRBD2. The junction had 9 bases not matched to a gene; V was cut back by 1 base and J by 6 bases. The CDR3 totals 16 residues. The germline V gene encodes CDR1 MGHRA and CDR2 YSYEKL. In DNA, the CDR3 is TGCGCCAGCAGCCAAGTGCCCTTGACTAGCCCCAATGAGCAGTTCTTC. Its translation is CASSQVPLTSPNEQFF.